The sequence of this TCR beta chain was determined in a study of blood T cell repertoires in COVID-19. For the study at large: The study drew acute and convalescent COVID-19 samples from the United States, Italy and Spain. T cells, B-cell-depleted T cells, or PBMCs supplied cDNA or gDNA.

The length of the CDR3 is 15 residues. Trimming cost V 4 bases and J 3 bases; bases outside gene matches: 9. The germline V gene encodes CDR1 SGHDN and CDR2 FVKESK. Original data processing: Using reference gene primer amplification, nucleated cell counts were estimated. Generated by immunoSEQ multiplex PCR, the TCRdb table keeps only in-frame clones and is missing some. That table is the source of V, J and clone size, and D and trimming were worked out from the DNA. The data show 200,000 to 250,000 clones, with less than 85% seen just once and less than 7% held by the top ten. The specimen was peripheral blood. The source is a woman aged 70-85 years with acute or convalescent COVID-19. The chain recombines TRBV14 with TRBJ2-7; TRBD2 agrees at 7 bases. The CDR3: CASSPNPGGNYEQYF. The CDR3 nucleotides read TGTGCCAGCAGCCCTAACCCCGGGGGGAACTACGAGCAGTACTTC.